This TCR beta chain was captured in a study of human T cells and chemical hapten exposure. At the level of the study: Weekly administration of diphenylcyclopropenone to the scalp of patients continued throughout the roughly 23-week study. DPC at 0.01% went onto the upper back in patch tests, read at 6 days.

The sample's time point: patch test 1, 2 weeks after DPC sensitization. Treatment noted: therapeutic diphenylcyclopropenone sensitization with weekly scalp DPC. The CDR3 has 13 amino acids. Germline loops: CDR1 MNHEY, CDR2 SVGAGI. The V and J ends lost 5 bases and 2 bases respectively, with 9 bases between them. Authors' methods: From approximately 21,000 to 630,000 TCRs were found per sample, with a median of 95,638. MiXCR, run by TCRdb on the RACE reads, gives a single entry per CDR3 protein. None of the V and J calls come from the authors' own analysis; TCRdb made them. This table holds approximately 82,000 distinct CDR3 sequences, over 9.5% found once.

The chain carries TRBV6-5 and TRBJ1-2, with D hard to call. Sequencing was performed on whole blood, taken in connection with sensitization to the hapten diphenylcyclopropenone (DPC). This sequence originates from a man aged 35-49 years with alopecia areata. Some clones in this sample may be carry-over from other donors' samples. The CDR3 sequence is CASSTRENYGYTF. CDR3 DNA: TGTGCCAGCAGTACAAGGGAGAACTATGGCTACACCTTC.